The text below deals with one T cell receptor beta chain. Its antigen is unknown. Trimming took off 5 bases at V and 5 bases at J, with 12 bases between the two ends. The CDR3 is made up of 13 amino acids. Germline CDR1 and CDR2: LGHDT and YNNKEL (reference sequence). To make TCR beta libraries, researchers used iRepertoire HTBI primers and Arm-PCR of CDR3 regions. Each CDR3 protein is one row after TCRdb ran MiXCR on the multiplex PCR reads. The sample has a few hundred thousand distinct CDR3 sequences; roughly a fifth are singletons. Time point noted: persistent/refractory GD, antithyroid drugs over 5 years with positive TRAb. The TCR library was made from RNA extracted from PBMCs. From an endocrinology department in Xi'an, China, came the patients. These data are taken from a study of regulatory T cells in long-lasting Graves disease. Overall study findings and caveats: It was in persistent disease that TRBV28, TRBJ1-2 and TRBJ2-5 were favored. Peripheral blood, not thyroid tissue, was the sole material studied.

V and J are TRBV3-1 and TRBJ2-5; TRBD2 is a possible D gene (5 bases). This receptor was taken from a female donor with Graves disease. The sample here was peripheral blood mononuclear cells (PBMCs), taken when the disease was refractory, from a patient treated with antithyroid drugs. DNA of the CDR3: TGTGCCAGCAGCAGACTAACTTGGGAGACCCAGTACTTC. Protein: CASSRLTWETQYF.